One sample yielded the 21 T cell receptor beta chains listed below, sequenced in a study of T-cell reconstitution after alpha-beta-depleted transplantation in children. Preparation of the TCRbeta library involved a method that used unique molecular identifiers. Each CDR3 protein is one row after TCRdb ran MiXCR on the PCR reads. The table has approximately 200,000 distinct CDR3 sequences, 14% to 15% seen once. Sample: PBMCs from the stem cell graft donor, taken from the stem cell graft. These receptors all stem from a human donor who donated a stem cell graft to a child with acute lymphoblastic leukemia.

This clonotype was counted only a few times. The chain's CDR3 is CASSLRPGDEKLFF. Written as DNA, the CDR3 is TGTGCCAGCAGCTTAAGGCCGGGAGATGAAAAACTGTTTTTT. This chain uses TRBV7-2 with TRBJ1-4; D call uncertain. Per germline, CDR1 SGHTA and CDR2 FQGNSA. The CDR3 is 14 residues long. With 2 bases removed from V and 6 bases from J, the gap between germline ends came to 10 bases.

This clonotype was seen a handful of times. The V gene is TRBV11-2, the J gene TRBJ2-1; 8 bases map to TRBD2. Germline CDR1 and CDR2: SGHAT and FQNNGV. V shed 1 base, J shed 8 bases, and the junction held 7 bases outside the gene matches. CDR3 size: 15 residues. The CDR3 protein is CASSLAGGPRYEQFF. As DNA, the CDR3 is TGTGCCAGCAGCTTAGCGGGAGGGCCTAGGTATGAGCAGTTCTTC.

This clonotype appeared many times. V gene TRBV12-3 or TRBV12-4 combines with J gene TRBJ2-7; D remains ambiguous. V was pared by 4 bases and J by 3 bases, with 7 bases between. The length of the CDR3 is 12 residues. The CDR3 nucleotides are TGTGCCAGCAGTTCGCAGAACTACGAGCAGTACTTC. Protein sequence: CASSSQNYEQYF.

This clonotype was picked up a small number of times. This chain's CDR3 is CASRTGYNSPLHF. DNA of the CDR3: TGTGCCAGCAGGACGGGGTATAATTCACCCCTCCACTTT. The V call is TRBV28, the J call TRBJ1-6; D is unresolved. The germline V gene has CDR1 MDHEN and CDR2 SYDVKM. The CDR3 extends over 13 amino acids. The V end lost 6 bases, the J end lost 4 bases, and 7 bases lay between the germline ends.

The sample holds a few counts of this clonotype. The chain recombines TRBV2 with TRBJ2-4; possible D gene TRBD1, 5 bases. V was pared by 9 bases and J by 8 bases, with 17 bases between. The germline CDR1 and CDR2 sequences are SNHLY and FYNNEI. This CDR3 contains 13 residues. CDR3 sequence: CASKPPGSDIQYF. The CDR3 bases are TGTGCCAGTAAACCTCCAGGGTCTGACATTCAGTACTTC. The variable domain in full, with the rest retrieved from reference TRBV2 and TRBJ2-4, is EPEVTQTPSHQVTQMGQEVILRCVPISNHLYFYWYRQILGQKVEFLVSFYNNEISEKSEIFDDQFSVERPDGSNFTLKIRSTKLEDSAMYFCASKPPGSDIQYFGAGTRLSVL.

There are many counts of this clonotype. This sequence joins TRBV20-1 and TRBJ2-1; the match to TRBD1 covers 10 bases. J gave up 6 bases and V 2 bases, and 4 bases lay outside the gene matches. Germline loops: CDR1 DFQATT, CDR2 SNEGSKA (reference sequence). The CDR3 length is 14 residues. DNA for the CDR3: TGCAGTGCTAGACCCGGGACAGGGGTCAATGAGCAGTTCTTC. This codes for CSARPGTGVNEQFF.

There are a few counts of this clonotype. The CDR3 DNA is TGCGCCAGCTGGATTGTGAAGTCGGACGCCGACCATTTGAACACCGGGGAGCTGTTTTTT. Protein sequence: CASWIVKSDADHLNTGELFF. The genes are TRBV5-1 and TRBJ2-2; D not resolved. Trimming pared 7 bases from V and 1 base from J, leaving 29 bases between. CDR3 length: 20 residues. Germline V CDR1 and CDR2: SGHRS, YFSETQ.

Many counts were recorded for this clonotype. CDR3 nucleotide sequence: TGCAGTGCTAGTCAGCGGGAGCTTGGCACAGATACGCAGTATTTT. Protein sequence: CSASQRELGTDTQYF. The genes are TRBV20-1 and TRBJ2-3; 8 nucleotides align to TRBD2. The V segment lost 3 bases and the J segment 1 base; nucleotides outside the gene matches: 6. CDR3 length: 15 amino acids. Germline CDR1 is DFQATT and CDR2 is SNEGSKA (reference sequence).

This clonotype appeared many times. The chain couples TRBV12-3 or TRBV12-4 to TRBJ2-1; weak D call: TRBD1 (6 bases). V lost 3 bases, J lost 8 bases, and 11 bases lay in between. The CDR3 length is 13 residues. The CDR3 DNA reads as TGTGCCAGCAGTTTGCAGGGGTTTGATGAGCAGTTCTTC. This sequence encodes CASSLQGFDEQFF.

Many counts were recorded for this clonotype. This sequence joins TRBV7-2 and TRBJ2-1; 8 bases agree with TRBD2. Unmatched junction bases numbered 3, after V lost 1 base and J lost 13 bases. The CDR3 is made up of 12 amino acids. The germline gives CDR1 SGHTA, CDR2 FQGNSA. The CDR3 spells CASSLDSGKQFF. The CDR3 DNA is TGTGCCAGCAGCTTAGATAGCGGGAAACAGTTCTTC.

This clonotype was detected only a few times. The V and J genes are TRBV20-1 and TRBJ1-1; D gene uncertain. Germline V gene data show CDR1 as DFQATT and CDR2 as SNEGSKA (reference sequence). V was pared by 1 base and J by 3 bases, with 12 bases between. The CDR3 is made up of 14 amino acids. For the CDR3, the DNA is TGCAGTGCTAGAGGGGAGGGTGTGGACACTGAAGCTTTCTTT. Protein: CSARGEGVDTEAFF.

This clonotype occurred a few times. The chain recombines TRBV12-3 or TRBV12-4 with TRBJ2-1; TRBD2 aligns across 11 bases. The CDR3 covers 18 residues. With V trimmed by 1 base and J by 3 bases, 8 bases remained unmatched. CDR3 sequence (DNA): TGTGCCAGCAGTTTAGGAGGACTAGCGGGCCGATTCTACAATGAGCAGTTCTTC. The encoded protein is CASSLGGLAGRFYNEQFF.

This clonotype was counted at least ten times. J is TRBJ2-3 and V is TRBV7-9; no clear D gene. Germline V gene lookup returns CDR1 SEHNR and CDR2 FQNEAQ (reference sequence). This CDR3 is 14 amino acids long. V was shortened by 5 bases and J by 4 bases, with 13 bases between the two germline ends. CDR3 in amino acids: CASSRGHTADTQYF. Here the CDR3 DNA reads TGTGCCAGCAGCAGAGGTCACACGGCAGATACGCAGTATTTT.

This clonotype occurred many times. The rearrangement links TRBV12-3 or TRBV12-4 to TRBJ1-5; TRBD1 might be the D (6 bases). The CDR3 contains 15 residues. V lost 3 bases to trimming and J lost 0 bases, with 9 bases between them. CDR3 region: CASSFGDTSNQPQHF. Here the CDR3 DNA reads TGTGCCAGCAGTTTTGGGGACACTAGCAATCAGCCCCAGCATTTT.

The chain couples TRBV20-1 to TRBJ2-7, with 7 bases fitting TRBD1. This CDR3 comprises 16 residues. CDR1 is DFQATT and CDR2 is SNEGSKA in the germline V gene (reference sequence). Trimming cost V 2 bases and J 2 bases; bases outside gene matches: 12. The CDR3 protein is CSARPPQGWGPYEQYF. CDR3 nucleotides: TGCAGTGCTAGACCTCCACAGGGGTGGGGCCCCTACGAGCAGTACTTC.

This clonotype has at least ten counts. The chain joins TRBV7-9 to TRBJ2-3, with 9 nucleotides matching TRBD2. In germline, CDR1 is SEHNR, CDR2 FQNEAQ (reference sequence). V shed 5 bases, J shed 4 bases, and the junction held 13 bases outside the gene matches. CDR3 size: 17 residues. The CDR3 loop reads CASSLGSSGILADTQYF. The CDR3 DNA follows: TGTGCCAGCAGCCTTGGGTCTAGCGGGATATTGGCAGATACGCAGTATTTT.

This clonotype was detected ten times or more. The V call is TRBV7-9, the J call TRBJ2-2; 10 positions match TRBD2. The germline CDR1 and CDR2 sequences are SEHNR and FQNEAQ (reference sequence). Trimming took 5 bases from V and 6 from J; bases not matched to a gene: 6. CDR3 length: 15 residues. Here the CDR3 DNA reads TGTGCCAGCAGCCCCCGAGCGGGAGGGTCCGGGGAGCTGTTTTTT. Translation: CASSPRAGGSGELFF.

This clonotype was detected ten times or more. The chain is built from TRBV12-3 or TRBV12-4 and TRBJ2-5; tentatively, D is TRBD2 (5 bases). CDR3 size: 16 residues. Deletions cut 6 bases from V and 3 bases from J, with 20 bases between. The DNA for the CDR3 is TGTGCCAGCAGCCCGGCCCGTGGAATAGCGAAAGAGACCCAGTACTTC. This encodes CASSPARGIAKETQYF.

This clonotype was seen at least ten times. J is TRBJ2-5 and V is TRBV5-1; 8 bases are shared with TRBD2. This CDR3 has 16 residues. J was trimmed by 0 bases and V by 0 bases; bases with no gene match: 4. The germline CDR1 and CDR2 sequences are SGHRS and YFSETQ. CDR3 DNA sequence: TGCGCCAGCAGCTTGGATAGCGGGGATAACCAAGAGACCCAGTACTTC. This translates into CASSLDSGDNQETQYF. The whole variable domain, remainder taken from reference TRBV5-1 and TRBJ2-5, is KAGVTQTPRYLIKTRGQQVTLSCSPISGHRSVSWYQQTPGQGLQFLFEYFSETQRNKGNFPGRFSGRQFSNSRSEMNVSTLELGDSALYLCASSLDSGDNQETQYFGPGTRLLVL.

Only a few counts were recorded for this clonotype. The rearrangement uses TRBV18 and TRBJ2-5; unclear D gene. The CDR3 loop spans 14 amino acids. CDR1 is KGHSH and CDR2 is LQKENI in the germline V gene. V was clipped by 6 bases and J by 5 bases, with 16 bases between them. CDR3 nucleotide sequence: TGTGCCAGCTCTATTTTAGAAACGATGGAGACCCAGTACTTC. Translation: CASSILETMETQYF.

The chain links TRBV20-1 to TRBJ2-3, with D possibly TRBD2 on 5 matching bases. Trimming pared 3 bases from V and 2 bases from J, leaving 9 bases between. Germline V gene data show CDR1 as DFQATT and CDR2 as SNEGSKA (reference sequence). The CDR3 contains 13 residues. CDR3 sequence reads: CSARRRVTDTQYF. Written as DNA, the CDR3 is TGCAGTGCTAGGCGGCGGGTCACAGATACGCAGTATTTT.